The 32 T cell receptor beta chains given below trace back to one sample, sequenced in a study of blood T cell repertoires in COVID-19. Repertoires were generated with immunoSEQ multiplex PCR, while TCRdb's copy carries only in-frame clones and drops some. The sample gives roughly 200,000 clones, around nine tenths of which show up once; around a fifth is in the top ten. The specimen sequenced was peripheral blood. These receptors were obtained from a man between 60 and 75 years old with active or convalescent COVID-19.

The chain joins TRBV3-1 (or the pseudogene TRBV3-2) to TRBJ2-1; D unclear. The CDR3 length is 12 residues. The germline V gene has CDR1 LGHDT and CDR2 YNNKEL (reference sequence). With 3 bases removed from V and 8 bases from J, the gap between germline ends came to 8 bases. The CDR3 loop is CASSQPGYEQFF. CDR3 coding DNA: TGTGCCAGCAGCCAGCCCGGGTATGAGCAGTTCTTC.

V is TRBV3-1 (or the pseudogene TRBV3-2) and J is TRBJ2-5; D is possibly TRBD2 (6 bases). In germline, CDR1 is LGHDT, CDR2 YNNKEL (reference sequence). V was clipped by 1 base and J by 6 bases, with 15 bases between them. The CDR3 totals 15 residues. This CDR3 reads CASSQAGEDWKTQYF. DNA of the CDR3: TGTGCCAGCAGCCAAGCGGGGGAAGATTGGAAGACCCAGTACTTC.

The chain is built from TRBV5-4 and TRBJ1-1; TRBD1 might be the D (6 bases). Germline V gene sequence: CDR1 SGHNT, CDR2 YYREEE (reference sequence). The CDR3 is 16 amino acids. V dropped 4 bases and J dropped 0 bases, with 16 bases sitting between them. The DNA of the CDR3 is TGTGCCAGCAGCCCCACGACCGGACAGATGAACACTGAAGCTTTCTTT. Protein: CASSPTTGQMNTEAFF.

The V call is TRBV7-6, the J call TRBJ2-2, with TRBD2 as a possible D gene (6 bases). V was clipped by 1 base and J by 5 bases, with 14 bases between them. This CDR3 contains 16 residues. Germline V lookup: CDR1 SGHVS, CDR2 FNYEAQ. The CDR3 sequence is CASSLEEGLWTGELFF. CDR3 sequence (DNA): TGTGCCAGCAGCTTAGAGGAGGGGCTGTGGACCGGGGAGCTGTTTTTT.

The V and J genes are TRBV28 and TRBJ1-1, with D hard to call. The CDR3 length is 12 residues. Trimming left V 7 bases short and J 3 bases short, with 9 bases between. CDR1 is MDHEN and CDR2 is SYDVKM in the germline V gene. CDR3 DNA: TGTGCCAGCACGGGGAGGTACACTGAAGCTTTCTTT. Translating gives CASTGRYTEAFF.

The gene calls are TRBV11-2 and TRBJ1-2; weak D call: TRBD1 (6 bases). Per germline, CDR1 SGHAT and CDR2 FQNNGV. CDR3 length equals 15 residues. V lost 5 bases, J lost 7 bases, and 20 bases lay in between. The DNA for the CDR3 is TGTGCCAGCAGCCTTAGTGGCTCGCAGGGGTCTGGCTACACCTTC. Residues: CASSLSGSQGSGYTF.

This clone was observed once. V is TRBV7-9 and J is TRBJ2-3, with 13 nucleotides matching TRBD2. Losses at the gene ends were 0 bases for V and 2 bases for J; bases not matched to a gene: 2. The length of the CDR3 is 17 residues. The germline V gene has CDR1 SEHNR and CDR2 FQNEAQ (reference sequence). CDR3 amino acids: CASSLATSGGHTDTQYF. CDR3 sequence (DNA): TGTGCCAGCAGCTTAGCGACTAGCGGGGGGCACACAGATACGCAGTATTTT.

This clone was counted at least ten times. The CDR3 loop is CASSWQTGELFF. CDR3 sequence (DNA): TGTGCCAGCAGCTGGCAAACCGGGGAGCTGTTTTTT. The genes are TRBV11-1 and TRBJ2-2, with unresolved D. Germline V gene lookup returns CDR1 SGHAT and CDR2 FQDESV (reference sequence). Between the trimmed V and J ends, which lost 4 bases and 5 bases, there was a span of 5 bases. This CDR3 region has 12 residues.

The chain recombines TRBV7-6 with TRBJ1-1; D perhaps matches TRBD1 (5 bases). Germline loops: CDR1 SGHVS, CDR2 FNYEAQ. The CDR3 contains 13 residues. Between the trimmed V and J ends, which lost 5 bases and 1 base, there was a span of 8 bases. CDR3 in amino acids: CASSPRENTEAFF. DNA for the CDR3: TGTGCCAGCAGCCCCAGGGAGAACACTGAAGCTTTCTTT.

This chain connects TRBV6-5 to TRBJ2-2; unclear D gene. The germline V gene has CDR1 MNHEY and CDR2 SVGAGI. With 7 bases removed from V and 2 bases from J, the gap between germline ends came to 8 bases. The CDR3 length is 13 residues. The CDR3 nucleotides read TGTGCCAGCACCAATCTAAACACCGGGGAGCTGTTTTTT. This sequence encodes CASTNLNTGELFF.

The genes are TRBV7-2 and TRBJ2-6; 11 bases are a match to TRBD2. From germline, CDR1 is SGHTA and CDR2 FQGNSA. The CDR3 totals 19 residues. V lost 4 bases and J lost 0; bases outside the gene matches: 8. CDR3 nucleotide sequence: TGTGCCAGCAGCTCTTCAACTAGCGGGAGAATCTCTGGGGCCAACGTCCTGACTTTC. Translating gives CASSSSTSGRISGANVLTF.

The rearrangement joins TRBV11-2 to TRBJ1-3; D perhaps matches TRBD1 (5 bases). Germline lookup yields CDR1 SGHAT and CDR2 FQNNGV. Trimming stripped 1 base from V and 1 base from J, with 5 bases between. The CDR3 runs 14 residues. The CDR3 bases are TGTGCCAGCAGCTTAGCAGGGTCTGGAAACACCATATATTTT. This sequence encodes CASSLAGSGNTIYF.

The chain joins TRBV7-9 to TRBJ2-5, with TRBD2 identical over 11 bases. The CDR3 length is 16 residues. The germline V gene encodes CDR1 SEHNR and CDR2 FQNEAQ (reference sequence). J lost 0 bases, V lost 3 bases, and 3 bases had no gene match. The DNA for the CDR3 is TGTGCCAGCAGCTTTCGACTAGCGGGGTACCAAGAGACCCAGTACTTC. Translated: CASSFRLAGYQETQYF.

V gene TRBV12-3 or TRBV12-4 combines with J gene TRBJ1-1; tentative D call: TRBD1 (5 bases). The length of the CDR3 is 13 residues. Trimming left V 7 bases short and J 5 bases short, with 14 bases between. CDR3 sequence: CASNPGGWTEAFF. CDR3 DNA sequence: TGTGCCAGCAATCCTGGGGGGTGGACTGAAGCTTTCTTT.

This rearrangement joins TRBV4-1 to TRBJ1-1; D is perhaps TRBD1 (6 bases). Germline CDR1 MGHRA, CDR2 YSYEKL. The CDR3 is 16 residues long. V lost 1 base, J lost 3 bases, and 15 bases lay in between. CDR3 DNA: TGCGCCAGCAGCCAAGCACCAGGGGACGGGTACACTGAAGCTTTCTTT. It codes for CASSQAPGDGYTEAFF.

V and J are TRBV19 and TRBJ2-1; tentatively, D is TRBD1 (5 bases). CDR1 is LNHDA and CDR2 is SQIVND in the germline V gene (reference sequence). The V end lost 6 bases, the J end lost 0 bases, and 12 bases lay between the germline ends. The CDR3 sequence is 15 residues long. Here the CDR3 reads CASSKGSSSYNEQFF. As DNA, the CDR3 is TGTGCCAGTAGCAAGGGGTCCAGCTCCTACAATGAGCAGTTCTTC.

This chain uses TRBV4-2 with TRBJ1-4, with 7 bases identical to TRBD1. The CDR3 sequence is 15 residues long. V shed 2 bases and J 3 bases; nucleotides not matched to a gene: 3. Germline CDR1 LGHNA, CDR2 YNFKEQ. The chain's CDR3 is CASSQPGTANEKLFF. The CDR3 bases are TGTGCCAGCAGCCAACCCGGGACAGCTAATGAAAAACTGTTTTTT.

The chain uses TRBV27 and TRBJ1-6; 9 nucleotides match TRBD1. The germline V gene encodes CDR1 MNHEY and CDR2 SMNVEV (reference sequence). With 4 bases clipped from V and 9 bases from J, the junction kept 4 bases outside the gene matches. The CDR3 runs to 14 residues. CDR3: CASSSGTGTSPLHF. Written as DNA, the CDR3 is TGTGCCAGCAGTTCCGGGACAGGGACTTCACCCCTCCACTTT.

The rearrangement uses TRBV7-6 and TRBJ2-1, with 9 bases identical to TRBD1. Trimming cost V 1 base and J 8 bases; bases outside gene matches: 0. CDR1 is SGHVS and CDR2 is FNYEAQ in the germline V gene. CDR3 length: 13 amino acids. The CDR3: CASSLGTGDEQFF. The CDR3 nucleotides are TGTGCCAGCAGCTTAGGGACAGGGGATGAGCAGTTCTTC.

Of note for this clone: One end of the junction varies from germline; a read error may be responsible. The rearrangement uses TRBV3-1 (or the pseudogene TRBV3-2) and TRBJ2-5; 7 bases fit TRBD1. Germline CDR1 LGHDT, CDR2 YNNKEL (reference sequence). The CDR3 contains 16 residues. The CDR3 DNA reads TGTGCCAGCAGCAAAGAGGGGGCTCTTGCGCAAGAGACCCAGTACTTC. Translation: CASSKEGALAQETQYF.

In its sample, this clone was seen a few times. The V call is TRBV3-1 (or the pseudogene TRBV3-2), the J call TRBJ2-1, with TRBD2 matching over 14 bases. From germline, CDR1 is LGHDT and CDR2 YNNKEL (reference sequence). Unmatched junction bases numbered 6, after V lost 4 bases and J lost 10 bases. CDR3 length equals 15 residues. As DNA, the CDR3 is TGTGCCAGCAGCCTACGGACTAGCGGGGGGTGGGAGCAGTTCTTC. Its translation: CASSLRTSGGWEQFF.

The chain links TRBV12-1 to TRBJ2-3; TRBD2 was called by the table and not checked on the DNA. TRBV12-1 is flagged as a pseudogene. The CDR3 is 14 residues long. CDR3 bases: TGTGCCAGCAGCAACTATCGGGGGGTGGATACGCAGTATTTT. This gives the protein CASSNYRGVDTQYF.

The J gene is TRBJ2-2, the V gene TRBV9; 12 bases map to TRBD2. The length of the CDR3 is 15 residues. Unmatched junction bases numbered 3, after V lost 3 bases and J lost 6 bases. The V gene's germline CDR1 is SGDLS and CDR2 YYNGEE. CDR3 region: CASSASGGVSGELFF. CDR3 bases: TGTGCCAGCAGCGCTAGCGGGGGGGTTTCCGGGGAGCTGTTTTTT.

Comment on this clone: At one end, the junction sequence differs from germline, possibly due to a read error. This chain connects TRBV6-5 to TRBJ1-1; D ambiguous. The V gene's germline CDR1 is MNHEY and CDR2 SVGAGI. The CDR3 sequence is 12 residues long. The DNA for the CDR3 is TGTGCCAGCAGTAACTCGGCCGTTGAAGCTTTCTTT. Translation gives CASSNSAVEAFF.

V gene TRBV11-2 combines with J gene TRBJ1-1; a possible D gene is TRBD1 (6 bases). Trimming pared 5 bases from V and 1 base from J, leaving 14 bases between. Germline V gives CDR1 SGHAT, CDR2 FQNNGV. There are 15 residues in the CDR3. As DNA, the CDR3 is TGTGCCAGCAGCCATCTCAGGGGCGGGAACACTGAAGCTTTCTTT. Translated: CASSHLRGGNTEAFF.

The chain has TRBV3-1 (or the pseudogene TRBV3-2) and TRBJ1-1; 8 bases line up with TRBD1. Germline trimming cut 4 bases from V and 5 bases from J; bases unmatched to any gene: 12. Looked up from germline, CDR1 is LGHDT and CDR2 is YNNKEL (reference sequence). The CDR3 sequence is 16 residues long. The CDR3 coding sequence is TGTGCCAGCAGCCTTATTCTCAGGGGGCCGGAGACTGAAGCTTTCTTT. Residues: CASSLILRGPETEAFF.

This sequence joins TRBV5-4 and TRBJ2-3; 7 bases map to TRBD1. The CDR3 is made up of 16 amino acids. Germline loops: CDR1 SGHNT, CDR2 YYREEE (reference sequence). V dropped 0 bases and J dropped 3; count of bases not matched to a gene: 7. CDR3 sequence: CASSLEGQGVTDTQYF. The CDR3 DNA follows: TGTGCCAGCAGCTTGGAAGGTCAGGGGGTGACAGATACGCAGTATTTT.

The chain is built from TRBV27 and TRBJ2-4; TRBD1 matches at 9 bases. The CDR3 has 19 residues. Germline V gives CDR1 MNHEY, CDR2 SMNVEV (reference sequence). Losses at the gene ends were 2 bases for V and 0 bases for J; bases not matched to a gene: 11. CDR3 coding DNA: TGTGCCAGCAGTTTACGAAGGACAGGGGCGGGGATAGCCAAAAACATTCAGTACTTC. Protein sequence: CASSLRRTGAGIAKNIQYF.

The chain combines TRBV7-2 with TRBJ2-1; D may be TRBD2 (7 bases). The CDR3 spans 16 residues. Germline V gene data show CDR1 as SGHTA and CDR2 as FQGNSA. V was clipped by 5 bases and J by 2 bases, with 16 bases between them. CDR3 sequence reads: CASSQSGGGPYNEQFF. The CDR3 bases are TGTGCCAGCAGCCAATCTGGGGGGGGCCCCTACAATGAGCAGTTCTTC. The whole variable domain, remainder taken from reference TRBV7-2 and TRBJ2-1, is GAGVSQSPSNKVTEKGKDVELRCDPISGHTALYWYRQSLGQGLEFLIYFQGNSAPDKSGLPSDRFSAERTGGSVSTLTIQRTQQEDSAVYLCASSQSGGGPYNEQFFGPGTRLTVL.

The chain carries TRBV5-1 and TRBJ2-7; weak D call: TRBD1 (5 bases). This CDR3 comprises 15 residues. The V and J ends lost 4 bases and 2 bases respectively, with 16 bases between them. Germline V lookup: CDR1 SGHRS, CDR2 YFSETQ. CDR3 region: CASSLTAGPTYEQYF. In nucleotides, the CDR3 is TGCGCCAGCAGCCTCACGGCAGGGCCCACCTACGAGCAGTACTTC.

V is TRBV5-1 and J is TRBJ2-2; possible D gene TRBD1, 5 bases. The V gene lost 0 bases and the J gene lost 0 bases, with 9 bases spanning the gap. This CDR3 has 16 amino acids. Germline V gene sequence: CDR1 SGHRS, CDR2 YFSETQ. CDR3 coding DNA: TGCGCCAGCAGCTTGGGACAGACCGCGAACACCGGGGAGCTGTTTTTT. Translated: CASSLGQTANTGELFF.

The V gene is TRBV6-9, the J gene TRBJ1-2, with unresolved D. The CDR3 loop spans 14 amino acids. V dropped 4 bases and J dropped 2 bases, with 11 bases sitting between them. Germline V gives CDR1 MNHGY, CDR2 SVAAGI. The DNA of the CDR3 is TGTGCCAGCAGTTCTTGGGCAGAAAACTATGGCTACACCTTC. It yields the protein CASSSWAENYGYTF.